The rows below give T cell receptor beta chains drawn from one sample of a study of cytotoxic CD8 clonotypes in ibrutinib-treated CLL. TCRdb's copy holds only in-frame clones and misses some; the assay was immunoSEQ multiplex PCR. Here the sample spans more than 140,000 clones, around three quarters being singletons. This material consisted of PBMCs, taken after 12 months of ibrutinib treatment. The receptors shown here come from a human donor with chronic lymphocytic leukemia. The CDR3 runs from the conserved cysteine through the conserved F or W. A D gene is named only where the DNA matches it firmly. Expanded clones get a size class; other rows say once, few or many, or leave the size out.

j_call	clone_size	d_call	v_call	cdr3_aa	cdr3_nt
TRBJ1-4	NA	TRBD1	TRBV9	CASSVRTGAGEKLFF	TGTGCCAGCAGCGTACGAACAGGGGCGGGGGAAAAACTGTTTTTT
TRBJ1-2	NA	NA	TRBV29-1	CSVGQHLTMAGYTF	TGCAGCGTCGGACAGCACCTAACTATGGCTGGCTACACCTTC
TRBJ2-3	NA	TRBD2	TRBV5-1	CASTPLSSGGQDTQYF	TGCGCCAGCACCCCTCTCTCTAGCGGGGGGCAAGATACGCAGTATTTT
TRBJ2-7	NA	TRBD2	TRBV7-9	CASSLGQAGWAREQYF	TGTGCCAGCAGCTTGGGGCAAGCGGGGTGGGCGAGGGAGCAGTACTTC
TRBJ2-3	NA	NA	TRBV7-6	CASSPRTGGSTDTQYF	TGTGCCAGCAGCCCCAGGACTGGGGGAAGCACAGATACGCAGTATTTT
TRBJ1-2	NA	NA	TRBV6-5	CASSSDGRMYGYTF	TGTGCCAGCAGTTCCGACGGCAGGATGTATGGCTACACCTTC
TRBJ2-7	NA	NA	TRBV6-1	CASSDRDPEYEQYF	TGTGCCAGCAGTGACCGGGACCCGGAATACGAGCAGTACTTC
TRBJ1-4	once	TRBD1	TRBV19	CASSRTGGNEKLFF	TGTGCCAGTAGTAGGACAGGGGGCAACGAAAAACTGTTTTTT
TRBJ1-4	NA	NA	TRBV5-1	CASSLPDEKLFF	TGCGCCAGCAGCTTGCCGGATGAAAAACTGTTTTTT
TRBJ2-1	NA	NA	TRBV5-1	CASSLGARGYEQFF	TGCGCCAGCAGCTTGGGCGCCCGGGGGTACGAGCAGTTCTTC
TRBJ1-1	NA	NA	TRBV18	CASSPPAGAWTEAFF	TGTGCCAGCTCACCACCGGCGGGGGCATGGACTGAAGCTTTCTTT
TRBJ1-3	NA	NA	TRBV5-6	CASSLLGTNSGNTIYF	TGTGCCAGCAGCTTGCTGGGGACGAACTCTGGAAACACCATATATTTT
TRBJ1-3	NA	NA	TRBV30	CARVQGGNTIYF	TGTGCCCGAGTCCAGGGTGGAAACACCATATATTTT
TRBJ1-2	few	NA	TRBV30	CAWSPGIGYGYTF	TGTGCCTGGAGTCCGGGTATAGGCTATGGCTACACCTTC
TRBJ2-3	NA	NA	TRBV21-1	CASSQRGGTGEKRGTDTQYF	TGTGCCAGCAGCCAGAGAGGTGGGACAGGGGAGAAGCGGGGCACAGATACGCAGTATTTT
TRBJ2-2	NA	TRBD2	TRBV28	CASSLTGGIGELFF	TGTGCCAGCAGTTTAACGGGAGGGATCGGGGAGCTGTTTTTT
TRBJ1-3	NA	NA	TRBV30	CAWSVGGNTIYF	TGTGCCTGGAGTGTAGGGGGAAACACCATATATTTT
TRBJ1-6	NA	TRBD1	TRBV6-4	CASSAQGAVGNSPLHF	TGTGCCAGCAGTGCTCAGGGGGCTGTTGGTAATTCACCCCTCCACTTT
TRBJ2-7	NA	TRBD2	TRBV7-8	CASSLREGVYEQYF	TGTGCCAGCAGCTTGCGGGAGGGGGTCTACGAGCAGTACTTC
TRBJ2-6	NA	TRBD1	TRBV6-1	CASSEAGQASGANVLTF	TGTGCCAGCAGTGAAGCGGGACAGGCCTCTGGGGCCAACGTCCTGACTTTC
TRBJ2-1	NA	TRBD2	TRBV27	CASSLSFLAGDNEQFF	TGTGCCAGCAGTTTATCTTTCCTAGCGGGCGACAATGAGCAGTTCTTC
TRBJ2-5	NA	NA	TRBV28	CAERRMGEETQYF	TGTGCCGAACGCCGTATGGGGGAAGAGACCCAGTACTTC
TRBJ2-3	NA	NA	TRBV6-1	CASSEGRYGSTDTQYF	TGTGCCAGCAGTGAAGGGCGGTATGGATCCACAGATACGCAGTATTTT
TRBJ2-3	NA	NA	TRBV5-1	CASSSYGTDTQYF	TGCGCCAGCAGCTCTTATGGCACAGATACGCAGTATTTT
TRBJ2-7	NA	NA	TRBV6-5	CASSVGDYYEQYF	TGTGCCAGCAGCGTGGGGGATTACTACGAGCAGTACTTC
TRBJ2-7	NA	NA	TRBV10-1	CATLYVTYEQYF	TGCGCCACCCTGTATGTCACCTACGAGCAGTACTTC
TRBJ2-7	NA	NA	TRBV10-2	CASSGVGGFSYEQYF	TGCGCCAGCAGTGGAGTCGGGGGATTCTCCTACGAGCAGTACTTC
TRBJ2-1	few	TRBD2	TRBV27	CASSSLAGVGNEQFF	TGTGCCAGCAGTTCCTTAGCGGGAGTGGGCAATGAGCAGTTCTTC
TRBJ2-2	NA	NA	TRBV25-1	CASSPVGEVTGELFF	TGTGCCAGCAGCCCGGTAGGTGAGGTCACCGGGGAGCTGTTTTTT
TRBJ2-1	NA	NA	TRBV19	CASKDRAIYNEQFF	TGTGCCAGTAAGGACCGGGCGATCTACAATGAGCAGTTCTTC
TRBJ1-6	few	NA	TRBV4-1	CASSQDRRRAVNSPLHF	TGCGCCAGCAGCCAAGATCGGCGGAGGGCGGTGAACTCACCCCTCCACTTT
TRBJ1-5	NA	TRBD1	TRBV6-5	CASRGQGGQPQHF	TGTGCCAGCAGGGGACAGGGAGGACAGCCCCAGCATTTT
TRBJ2-5	NA	TRBD2	TRBV4-2	CASSQGTSGQETQYF	TGTGCCAGCAGCCAGGGGACTAGCGGACAAGAGACCCAGTACTTC
TRBJ1-3	NA	NA	TRBV7-9	CASSLYGGNTIYF	TGTGCCAGCAGCTTATATGGTGGAAACACCATATATTTT
TRBJ1-1	NA	TRBD1	TRBV7-3	CASSSRTGRNTEAFF	TGTGCCAGCAGCTCAAGGACAGGGCGGAACACTGAAGCTTTCTTT
TRBJ2-7	NA	NA	TRBV19	CASSFLLRGDEQYF	TGTGCCAGTAGTTTTTTGCTCAGGGGGGATGAGCAGTACTTC
TRBJ2-1	NA	NA	TRBV4-3	CASSLSYNEQFF	TGCGCCAGCAGCCTCTCCTACAATGAGCAGTTCTTC